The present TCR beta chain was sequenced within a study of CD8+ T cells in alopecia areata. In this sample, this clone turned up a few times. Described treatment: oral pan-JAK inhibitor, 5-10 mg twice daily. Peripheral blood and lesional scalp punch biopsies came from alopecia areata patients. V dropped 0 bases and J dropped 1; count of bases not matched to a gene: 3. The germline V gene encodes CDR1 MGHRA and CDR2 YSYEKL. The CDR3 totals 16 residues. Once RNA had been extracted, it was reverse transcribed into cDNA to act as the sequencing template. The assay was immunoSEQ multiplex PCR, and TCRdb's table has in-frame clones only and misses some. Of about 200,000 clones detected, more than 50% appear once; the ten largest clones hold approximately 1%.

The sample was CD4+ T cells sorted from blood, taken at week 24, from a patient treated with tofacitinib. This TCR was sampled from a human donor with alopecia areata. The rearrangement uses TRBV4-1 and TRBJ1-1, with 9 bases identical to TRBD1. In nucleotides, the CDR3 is TGCGCCAGCAGCCAAGATCCGACAGGGGGGAACACTGAAGCTTTCTTT. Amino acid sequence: CASSQDPTGGNTEAFF.